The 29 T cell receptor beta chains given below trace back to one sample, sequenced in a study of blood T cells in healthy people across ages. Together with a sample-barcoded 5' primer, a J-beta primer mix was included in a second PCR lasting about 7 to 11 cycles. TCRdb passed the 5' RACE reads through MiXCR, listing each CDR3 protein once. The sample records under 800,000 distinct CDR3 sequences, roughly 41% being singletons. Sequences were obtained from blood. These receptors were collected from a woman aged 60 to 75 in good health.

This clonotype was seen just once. CDR3 loop: CASSRELGLRDSNSPLHF. DNA of the CDR3: TGTGCCAGCAGCCGAGAATTGGGCCTCCGGGACAGTAATTCACCCCTCCACTTT. This chain joins TRBV14 and TRBJ1-6; 7 nucleotides align to TRBD1. This CDR3 has 18 residues. Germline V gives CDR1 SGHDN, CDR2 FVKESK. With 4 bases clipped from V and 6 bases from J, the junction kept 15 bases outside the gene matches.

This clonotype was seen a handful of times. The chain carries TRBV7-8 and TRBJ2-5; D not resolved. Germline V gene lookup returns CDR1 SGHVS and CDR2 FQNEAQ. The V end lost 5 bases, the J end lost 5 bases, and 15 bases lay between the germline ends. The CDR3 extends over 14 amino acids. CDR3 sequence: CASSLRRLGETQYF. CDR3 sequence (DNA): TGTGCCAGCAGCCTAAGGCGGCTTGGGGAGACCCAGTACTTC.

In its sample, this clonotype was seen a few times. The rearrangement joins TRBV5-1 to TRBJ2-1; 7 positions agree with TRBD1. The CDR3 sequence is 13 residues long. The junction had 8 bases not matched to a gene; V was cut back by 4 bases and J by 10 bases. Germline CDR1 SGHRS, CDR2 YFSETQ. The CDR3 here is CASSPGTALEQFF. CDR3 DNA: TGCGCCAGCAGCCCCGGGACAGCCCTCGAGCAGTTCTTC.

DNA of the CDR3: TGTGCCAGCACCTTAGGCCGGCCGACAGGACAGGGGGCCGCAGATACGCAGTATTTT. Translation: CASTLGRPTGQGAADTQYF. V and J are TRBV4-2 and TRBJ2-3; the match to TRBD1 covers 11 bases. Germline CDR1 LGHNA, CDR2 YNFKEQ. V was clipped by 7 bases and J by 4 bases; unmatched bases: 19. CDR3 length: 19 amino acids.

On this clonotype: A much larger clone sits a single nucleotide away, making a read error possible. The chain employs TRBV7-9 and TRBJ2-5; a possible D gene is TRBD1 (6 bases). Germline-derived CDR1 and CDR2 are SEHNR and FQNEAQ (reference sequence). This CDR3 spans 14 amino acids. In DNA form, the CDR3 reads TGTGTCAGCAGCTACCGTGACAGGCTGGAGACCCAGTACTTC. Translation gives CVSSYRDRLETQYF.

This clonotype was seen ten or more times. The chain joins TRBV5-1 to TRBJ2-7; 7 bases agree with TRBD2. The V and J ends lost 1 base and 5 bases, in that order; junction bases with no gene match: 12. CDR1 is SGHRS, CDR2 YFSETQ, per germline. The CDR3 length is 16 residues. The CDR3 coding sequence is TGCGCCAGCAGCTTGCTTCCGGGAGGAGGAACCCACGAGCAGTACTTC. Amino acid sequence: CASSLLPGGGTHEQYF. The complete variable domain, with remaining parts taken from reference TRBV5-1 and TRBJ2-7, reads KAGVTQTPRYLIKTRGQQVTLSCSPISGHRSVSWYQQTPGQGLQFLFEYFSETQRNKGNFPGRFSGRQFSNSRSEMNVSTLELGDSALYLCASSLLPGGGTHEQYFGPGTRLTVT.

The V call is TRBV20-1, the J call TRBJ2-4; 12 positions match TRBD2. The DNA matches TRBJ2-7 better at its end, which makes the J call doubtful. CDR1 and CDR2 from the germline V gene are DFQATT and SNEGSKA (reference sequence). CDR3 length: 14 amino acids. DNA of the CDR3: TGCAGTGCTAAACCCGGGACTAGCGGGTACGAGCAGTACTTC. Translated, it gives CSAKPGTSGYEQYF.

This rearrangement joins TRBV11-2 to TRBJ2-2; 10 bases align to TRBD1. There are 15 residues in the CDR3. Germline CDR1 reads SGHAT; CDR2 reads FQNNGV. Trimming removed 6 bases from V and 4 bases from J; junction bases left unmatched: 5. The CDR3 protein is CASSTGTGATGELFF. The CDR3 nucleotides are TGTGCCAGCAGTACCGGGACAGGGGCCACCGGGGAGCTGTTTTTT. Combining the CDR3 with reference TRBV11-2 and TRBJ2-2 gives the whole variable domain EAGVAQSPRYKIIEKRQSVAFWCNPISGHATLYWYQQILGQGPKLLIQFQNNGVVDDSQLPKDRFSAERLKGVDSTLKIQPAKLEDSAVYLCASSTGTGATGELFFGEGSRLTVL.

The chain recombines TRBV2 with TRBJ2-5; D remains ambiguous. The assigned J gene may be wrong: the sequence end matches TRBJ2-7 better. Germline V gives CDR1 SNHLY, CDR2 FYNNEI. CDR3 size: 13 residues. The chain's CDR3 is CASSDLQYYEQYF. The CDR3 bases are TGTGCCAGCAGTGATCTCCAATACTACGAGCAGTACTTC.

DNA of the CDR3: TGCAGTGCTAGAGATTTGGGTCTTAGCAATCAGCCCCAGCATTTT. Translating it yields CSARDLGLSNQPQHF. The chain employs TRBV20-1 and TRBJ1-5; D not resolved. This CDR3 comprises 15 residues. The germline gives CDR1 DFQATT, CDR2 SNEGSKA (reference sequence). Trimming removed 0 bases from V and 0 bases from J, with 9 bases in between.

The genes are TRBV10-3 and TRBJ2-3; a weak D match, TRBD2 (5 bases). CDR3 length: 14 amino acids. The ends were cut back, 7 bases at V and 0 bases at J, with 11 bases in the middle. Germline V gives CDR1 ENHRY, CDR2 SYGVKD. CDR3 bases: TGTGCCATCAAGGCTAGCCTTAGCACAGATACGCAGTATTTT. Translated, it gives CAIKASLSTDTQYF.

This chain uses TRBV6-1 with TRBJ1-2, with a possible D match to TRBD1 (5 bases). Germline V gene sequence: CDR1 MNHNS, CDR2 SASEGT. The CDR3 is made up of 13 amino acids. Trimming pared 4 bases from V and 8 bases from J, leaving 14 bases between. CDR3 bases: TGTGCCAGCAGTGCCAGGGATCTGCGGGGCTACACCTTC. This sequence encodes CASSARDLRGYTF.

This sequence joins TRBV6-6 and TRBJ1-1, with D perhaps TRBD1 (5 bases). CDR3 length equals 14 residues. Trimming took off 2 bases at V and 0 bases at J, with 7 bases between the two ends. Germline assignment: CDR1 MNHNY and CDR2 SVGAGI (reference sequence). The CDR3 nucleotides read TGTGCCAGCAGTTACGAGGGGCTGAACACTGAAGCTTTCTTT. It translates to CASSYEGLNTEAFF.

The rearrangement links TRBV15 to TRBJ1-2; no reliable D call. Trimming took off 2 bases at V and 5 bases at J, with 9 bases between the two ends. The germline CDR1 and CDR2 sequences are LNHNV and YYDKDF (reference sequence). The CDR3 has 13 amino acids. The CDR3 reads CATSRPDRYGYTF. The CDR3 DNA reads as TGTGCCACCAGCAGACCAGACCGATATGGCTACACCTTC.

In DNA form, the CDR3 reads TGTGCCAGCAGCTTAGTTGTGACTACGAACACCGGGGAGCTGTTTTTT. Its protein is CASSLVVTTNTGELFF. V usage is TRBV7-2 and J usage is TRBJ2-2; possibly TRBD2 for D (5 bases). Germline CDR1 SGHTA, CDR2 FQGNSA. CDR3 length: 16 amino acids. The ends were cut back, 1 base at V and 0 bases at J, with 9 bases in the middle.

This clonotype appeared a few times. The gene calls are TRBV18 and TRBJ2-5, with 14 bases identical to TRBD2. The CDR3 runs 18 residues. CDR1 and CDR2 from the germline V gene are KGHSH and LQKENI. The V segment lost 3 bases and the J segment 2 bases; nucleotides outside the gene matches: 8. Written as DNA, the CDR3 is TGTGCCAGCTCACCTGGACTAGCGGGGGGCCGAGGTCAAGAGACCCAGTACTTC. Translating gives CASSPGLAGGRGQETQYF.

CDR3 sequence reads: CASSWGTRYNEQFF. The CDR3 DNA sequence: TGTGCCAGCAGCTGGGGCACGCGCTACAATGAGCAGTTCTTC. This sequence joins TRBV3-1 and TRBJ2-1, with D maybe TRBD1 (5 bases). This CDR3 comprises 14 residues. V lost 5 bases and J 3 bases, leaving 11 bases between the germline ends. Germline CDR1 and CDR2: LGHDT and YNNKEL (reference sequence).

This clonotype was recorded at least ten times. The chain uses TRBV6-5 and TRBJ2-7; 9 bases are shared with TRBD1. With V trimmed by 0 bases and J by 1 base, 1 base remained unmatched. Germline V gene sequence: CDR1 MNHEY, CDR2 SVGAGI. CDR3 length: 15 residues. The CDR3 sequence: CASSYSTGGSYEQYF. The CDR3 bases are TGTGCCAGCAGTTACTCGACAGGGGGGTCCTACGAGCAGTACTTC.

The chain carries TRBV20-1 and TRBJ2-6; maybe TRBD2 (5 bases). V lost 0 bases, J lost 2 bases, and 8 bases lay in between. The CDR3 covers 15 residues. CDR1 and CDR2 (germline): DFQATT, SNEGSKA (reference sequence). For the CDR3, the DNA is TGCAGTGCTAGAGATCCGCGGGCTGGGGCCAACGTCCTGACTTTC. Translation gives CSARDPRAGANVLTF.

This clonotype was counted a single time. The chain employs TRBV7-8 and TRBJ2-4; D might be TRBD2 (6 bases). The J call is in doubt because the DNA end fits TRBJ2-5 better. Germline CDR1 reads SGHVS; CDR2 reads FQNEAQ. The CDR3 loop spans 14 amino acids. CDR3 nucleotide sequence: TGTGCCAGCAGCTTAACAGTCGGGGGAGAGACCCAGTACTTC. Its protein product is CASSLTVGGETQYF.

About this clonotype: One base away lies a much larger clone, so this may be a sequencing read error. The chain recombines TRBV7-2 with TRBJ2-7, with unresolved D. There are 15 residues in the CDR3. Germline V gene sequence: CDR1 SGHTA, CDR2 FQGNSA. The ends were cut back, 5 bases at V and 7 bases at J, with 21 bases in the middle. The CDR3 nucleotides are TGTGCCAGCAGCCTCTTCGCCGGAGCTAACAATGAGCAGTACTTC. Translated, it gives CASSLFAGANNEQYF. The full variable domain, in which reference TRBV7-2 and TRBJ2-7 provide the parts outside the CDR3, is GAGVSQSPSNKVTEKGKDVELRCDPISGHTALYWYRQSLGQGLEFLIYFQGNSAPDKSGLPSDRFSAERTGGSVSTLTIQRTQQEDSAVYLCASSLFAGANNEQYFGPGTRLTVT.

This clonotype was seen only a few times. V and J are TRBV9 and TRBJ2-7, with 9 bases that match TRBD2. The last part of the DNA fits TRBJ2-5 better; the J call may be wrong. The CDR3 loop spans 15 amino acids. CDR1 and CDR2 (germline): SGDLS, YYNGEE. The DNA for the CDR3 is TGTGCCAGCAGCGTAGCTAGCGGGGCCCCAGAGACCCAGTACTTC. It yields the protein CASSVASGAPETQYF.

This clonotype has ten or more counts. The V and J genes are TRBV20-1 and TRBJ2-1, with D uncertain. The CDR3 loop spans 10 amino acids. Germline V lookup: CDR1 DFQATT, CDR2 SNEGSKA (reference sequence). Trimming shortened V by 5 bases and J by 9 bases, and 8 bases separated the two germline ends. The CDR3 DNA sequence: TGCAGTGCTCCTAGGAGTGAGCAGTTCTTC. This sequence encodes CSAPRSEQFF.

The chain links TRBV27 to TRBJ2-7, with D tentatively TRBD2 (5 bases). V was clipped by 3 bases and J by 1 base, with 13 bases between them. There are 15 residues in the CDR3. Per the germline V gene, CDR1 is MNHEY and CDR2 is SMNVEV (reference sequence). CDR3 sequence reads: CASSFTGITSYEQYF. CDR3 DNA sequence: TGTGCCAGCAGTTTTACGGGGATAACGTCCTACGAGCAGTACTTC.

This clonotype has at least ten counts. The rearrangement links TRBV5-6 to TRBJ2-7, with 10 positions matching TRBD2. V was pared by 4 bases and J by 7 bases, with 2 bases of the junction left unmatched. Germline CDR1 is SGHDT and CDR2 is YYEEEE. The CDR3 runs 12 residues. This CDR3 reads CASSPGLAEQYF. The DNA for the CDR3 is TGTGCCAGCAGCCCGGGACTAGCGGAGCAGTACTTC.

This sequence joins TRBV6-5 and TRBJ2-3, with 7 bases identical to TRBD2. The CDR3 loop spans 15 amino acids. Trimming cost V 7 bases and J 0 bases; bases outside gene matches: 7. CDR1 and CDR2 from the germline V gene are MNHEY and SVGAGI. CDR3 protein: CASIKTLASTDTQYF. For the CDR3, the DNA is TGTGCCAGCATCAAGACACTAGCGAGCACAGATACGCAGTATTTT.

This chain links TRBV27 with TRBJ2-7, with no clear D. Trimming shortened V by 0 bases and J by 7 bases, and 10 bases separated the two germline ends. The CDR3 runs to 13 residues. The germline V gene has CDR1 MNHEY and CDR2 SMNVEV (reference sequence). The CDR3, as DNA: TGTGCCAGCAGTTTATCTCCGAACAATGAGCAGTACTTC. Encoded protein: CASSLSPNNEQYF.

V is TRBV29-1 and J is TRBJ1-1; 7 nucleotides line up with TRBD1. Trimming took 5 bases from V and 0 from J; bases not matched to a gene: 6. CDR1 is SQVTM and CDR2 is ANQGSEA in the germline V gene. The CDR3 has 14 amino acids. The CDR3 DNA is TGCAGCGTTACGACAGGGACCATGAACACTGAAGCTTTCTTT. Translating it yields CSVTTGTMNTEAFF. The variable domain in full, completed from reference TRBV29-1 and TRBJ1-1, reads SAVISQKPSRDICQRGTSLTIQCQVDSQVTMMFWYRQQPGQSLTLIATANQGSEATYESGFVIDKFPISRPNLTFSTLTVSNMSPEDSSIYLCSVTTGTMNTEAFFGQGTRLTVV.

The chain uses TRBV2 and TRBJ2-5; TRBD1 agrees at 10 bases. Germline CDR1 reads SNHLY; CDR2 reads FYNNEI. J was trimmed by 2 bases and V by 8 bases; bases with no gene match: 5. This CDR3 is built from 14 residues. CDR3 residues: CASAGTGAQETQYF. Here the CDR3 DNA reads TGTGCCAGCGCCGGGACAGGGGCTCAAGAGACCCAGTACTTC.